This T cell receptor (beta chain) stems from a study of T-cell reconstitution after alpha-beta-depleted transplantation in children. Unique molecular identifiers were incorporated during preparation of the TCRbeta library. TCRdb called the PCR reads again in MiXCR, with one record for every CDR3 protein. The sample holds 500,000 to 600,000 distinct CDR3 sequences, around a third seen once. The receptor comes from a human donor who donated a stem cell graft to a child with aplastic anemia. The specimen was PBMCs from the stem cell graft donor, collected from the stem cell graft.

CDR3 residues: CATSALNPGYNEQFF. The DNA for the CDR3 is TGTGCCACCAGCGCTCTTAATCCTGGCTACAATGAGCAGTTCTTC. V is TRBV15 and J is TRBJ2-1; no clear D. This CDR3 spans 15 amino acids. Germline CDR1 and CDR2: LNHNV and YYDKDF (reference sequence). With 5 bases removed from V and 3 bases from J, the gap between germline ends came to 14 bases.